These 32 T cell receptor beta chains originate from one sample sequenced in a study of T cells after yellow fever vaccination. TCRdb passed the 5' RACE reads through MiXCR, listing each CDR3 protein once. This sample has 60,000 to 75,000 distinct CDR3 sequences, with over 6% found just once. The sample consisted of CD8+ T cells sorted from PBMCs, taken 35 to 50 days after the first yellow fever vaccination. All receptors derive from a man between 18 and 35 years old who received the YFV17D yellow fever vaccine.

Many counts were recorded for this clonotype. V gene TRBV11-2 combines with J gene TRBJ2-7, with TRBD1 matching 7 bases. Germline assignment: CDR1 SGHAT and CDR2 FQNNGV. The CDR3 is made up of 13 amino acids. V lost 5 bases, J lost 4 bases, and 5 bases stayed unmatched. The CDR3 nucleotides read TGTGCCAGCAGCCCGACAGGGTTTTACGAGCAGTACGTC. Its protein is CASSPTGFYEQYV.

This clonotype was observed a handful of times. The V call is TRBV7-2, the J call TRBJ2-7; 9 bases fit TRBD1. Germline assignment: CDR1 SGHTA and CDR2 FQGNSA. This CDR3 contains 14 residues. J was trimmed by 6 bases and V by 5 bases; bases with no gene match: 8. In DNA, the CDR3 is TGTGCCAGCAGCCCCACAGGGGGCGAGGGCGAGCAGTACTTC. As protein: CASSPTGGEGEQYF.

This clonotype was observed at least ten times. The V and J genes are TRBV12-3 or TRBV12-4 and TRBJ2-7; D is possibly TRBD1 (6 bases). V was shortened by 7 bases and J by 5 bases, with 21 bases between the two germline ends. CDR3 length: 15 residues. Written as DNA, the CDR3 is TGTGCCAGCAAACCCCGACAGGCCTCAGGACACGAGCAGTACTTC. The encoded protein is CASKPRQASGHEQYF.

This clonotype was counted ten times or more. The chain employs TRBV7-6 and TRBJ2-2; D is ambiguous. Germline values: CDR1 SGHVS, CDR2 FNYEAQ. V was trimmed by 5 bases and J by 4 bases, leaving 14 bases between them. The CDR3 covers 15 residues. CDR3 DNA: TGTGCCAGCAGCCCCAGACCGGGTCCCACCGGGGAGCTGTTTTTT. It codes for CASSPRPGPTGELFF.

This clonotype was found a few times. V usage is TRBV7-2 and J usage is TRBJ2-3, with 7 bases that match TRBD2. V shed 3 bases, J shed 6 bases, and the junction held 6 bases outside the gene matches. This CDR3 contains 14 residues. Germline values: CDR1 SGHTA, CDR2 FQGNSA. In DNA form, the CDR3 reads TGTGCCAGCAGCTTTTACGGGGGGAGGGATACGCAGTATTTT. Translated, it gives CASSFYGGRDTQYF.

This clonotype showed up many times. The CDR3 reads CASSPSGDYEQYV. As DNA, the CDR3 is TGTGCCAGCTCACCGTCAGGGGACTACGAGCAGTACGTC. This chain joins TRBV18 and TRBJ2-7, with a tentative D call TRBD1 (6 bases). V was shortened by 3 bases and J by 3 bases, with 9 bases between the two germline ends. This CDR3 is built from 13 residues. The germline gives CDR1 KGHSH, CDR2 LQKENI.

This clonotype was detected a few times. This chain links TRBV28 with TRBJ2-2, with D possibly being TRBD1 or TRBD2 (5 bases each). In germline, CDR1 is MDHEN, CDR2 SYDVKM. The CDR3 is made up of 18 amino acids. Trimming pared 6 bases from V and 1 base from J, leaving 21 bases between. CDR3 loop: CASSSTSYGTENTGELFF. CDR3 DNA: TGTGCCAGCAGCTCCACTTCGTACGGGACGGAGAACACCGGGGAGCTGTTTTTT.

This clonotype has just a few counts. This chain connects TRBV6-5 to TRBJ1-1, with D possibly matching TRBD1 (5 bases). The CDR3 covers 11 residues. Trimming left V 7 bases short and J 7 bases short, with 10 bases between. In germline, CDR1 is MNHEY, CDR2 SVGAGI. The CDR3 sequence is CASNSGGEAFF. In nucleotides, the CDR3 is TGTGCCAGCAATTCTGGGGGTGAAGCTTTCTTT.

This clonotype occurred many times. This sequence joins TRBV29-1 and TRBJ2-3; TRBD1 matches at 8 bases. The CDR3 consists of 14 residues. The junction had 9 bases not matched to a gene; V was cut back by 6 bases and J by 4 bases. Germline lookup yields CDR1 SQVTM and CDR2 ANQGSEA. The CDR3 coding sequence is TGCAGCGTGTTCCTCGCGGACAGGGCAGATACGCAGTATTTT. Translation gives CSVFLADRADTQYF.

This clonotype was detected a few times. Here the CDR3 reads CASSQEVGPPLTLHF. The CDR3 DNA sequence: TGCGCCAGCAGCCAAGAGGTCGGGCCCCCTTTAACCCTCCACTTT. This sequence joins TRBV4-1 and TRBJ1-6; D not resolved. The germline CDR1 and CDR2 sequences are MGHRA and YSYEKL. The CDR3 loop spans 15 amino acids. Trimming stripped 0 bases from V and 14 bases from J, with 17 bases between.

This clonotype has a count of ten or more. The chain employs TRBV7-9 and TRBJ2-1; no firm D call. CDR1 is SEHNR, CDR2 FQNEAQ, per germline (reference sequence). The CDR3 has 13 residues. V lost 1 base and J 5 bases, leaving 6 bases between the germline ends. In nucleotides, the CDR3 is TGTGCCAGCAGCTTAGTTGGGGACAATGAGCAGTTCTTC. Translation: CASSLVGDNEQFF.

This chain links TRBV7-2 with TRBJ2-1, with 10 bases lining up with TRBD1. V was clipped by 5 bases and J by 6 bases; unmatched bases: 4. Looked up from germline, CDR1 is SGHTA and CDR2 is FQGNSA. This CDR3 has 14 amino acids. The CDR3 loop is CASSPGTGVNEQFF. CDR3 coding DNA: TGTGCCAGCAGCCCTGGGACAGGGGTCAATGAGCAGTTCTTC.

This clonotype occurred a few times. V gene TRBV29-1 combines with J gene TRBJ1-2; 8 bases line up with TRBD1. J lost 3 bases, V lost 0 bases, and 12 bases had no gene match. In germline, CDR1 is SQVTM, CDR2 ANQGSEA. CDR3 size: 17 residues. DNA of the CDR3: TGCAGCGTTGAAGATCTTCTGGACAGGGCGGTCGACTATGGCTACACCTTC. Protein: CSVEDLLDRAVDYGYTF.

This clonotype showed up many times. This rearrangement joins TRBV12-3 or TRBV12-4 to TRBJ2-5; D remains ambiguous. This CDR3 contains 15 residues. Trimming shortened V by 5 bases and J by 0 bases, and 13 bases separated the two germline ends. CDR3 amino acids: CASSVGLGYQETQYF. The DNA for the CDR3 is TGTGCCAGCAGTGTAGGTCTGGGGTACCAAGAGACCCAGTACTTC.

This clonotype has a count of ten or more. V is TRBV7-2 and J is TRBJ1-5; tentative D call: TRBD1 (5 bases). Trimming left V 2 bases short and J 8 bases short, with 22 bases between. Germline CDR1 is SGHTA and CDR2 is FQGNSA. The CDR3 runs to 17 residues. CDR3 amino acids: CASSLRNTGPAGKPQHF. For the CDR3, the DNA is TGTGCCAGCAGCTTACGAAATACGGGGCCTGCAGGGAAGCCCCAGCATTTT.

This clonotype has at least ten counts. This rearrangement joins TRBV7-9 to TRBJ2-5, with D maybe TRBD1 (5 bases). The CDR3 is 14 amino acids. Germline V lookup: CDR1 SEHNR, CDR2 FQNEAQ (reference sequence). V lost 8 bases and J lost 4, with 17 bases in between. CDR3 in DNA: TGTGCCAGCCTGGACGTACTTAGGGGAGAGACCCAGTACTTC. This codes for CASLDVLRGETQYF.

The CDR3 DNA sequence: TGTGCCAGCAGCTTGAGACAGGGAAGGACTAATGAAAAACTGTTTTTT. It yields the protein CASSLRQGRTNEKLFF. This chain uses TRBV7-6 with TRBJ1-4, with 7 bases aligning to TRBD1. The CDR3 runs to 16 residues. V trimming: 3 bases; J trimming: 2 bases; junction bases outside the gene matches: 6. Germline CDR1 reads SGHVS; CDR2 reads FNYEAQ. The variable domain in full, with the rest retrieved from reference TRBV7-6 and TRBJ1-4, is GAGVSQSPRYKVTKRGQDVALRCDPISGHVSLYWYRQALGQGPEFLTYFNYEAQQDKSGLPNDRFSAERPEGSISTLTIQRTEQRDSAMYRCASSLRQGRTNEKLFFGSGTQLSVL.

This clonotype has just a few counts. J is TRBJ2-1 and V is TRBV6-2 or TRBV6-3; no definite D call. This CDR3 spans 12 amino acids. The V end was cut by 2 bases, the J end by 5 bases, with 4 bases between. CDR1 is MNHEY and CDR2 is SVGEGT in the germline V gene. Here the CDR3 reads CASSYAHNEQFF. CDR3 sequence (DNA): TGTGCCAGCAGTTACGCCCACAATGAGCAGTTCTTC.

In its sample, this clonotype was seen many times. The CDR3 protein is CATSDRPYLGTGELFF. DNA of the CDR3: TGTGCCACCAGTGATCGTCCCTATCTGGGCACCGGGGAGCTGTTTTTT. The chain joins TRBV24-1 to TRBJ2-2; unclear D gene. Germline V gives CDR1 KGHDR, CDR2 SFDVKD. CDR3 length: 16 amino acids. With 3 bases removed from V and 4 bases from J, the gap between germline ends came to 14 bases.

The chain is built from TRBV7-2 and TRBJ2-3, with 11 bases identical to TRBD2. The CDR3 has 16 residues. V shed 5 bases and J 2 bases; nucleotides not matched to a gene: 6. Looked up from germline, CDR1 is SGHTA and CDR2 is FQGNSA. For the CDR3, the DNA is TGTGCCAGCAGCACATTAGCGGGGGGGCCCACAGATACGCAGTATTTT. The encoded protein is CASSTLAGGPTDTQYF.

This clonotype was counted a few times. This chain uses TRBV5-4 with TRBJ2-7; 7 bases are shared with TRBD1. Germline values: CDR1 SGHNT, CDR2 YYREEE (reference sequence). After removal of 2 bases from V and 12 bases from J, the junction contained 8 bases not matched to a gene. The CDR3 spans 12 residues. CDR3: CASSFGTALWYF. Written as DNA, the CDR3 is TGTGCCAGCAGCTTCGGGACAGCACTCTGGTACTTC. The complete variable domain, with remaining parts taken from reference TRBV5-4 and TRBJ2-7, reads ETGVTQSPTHLIKTRGQQVTLRCSSQSGHNTVSWYQQALGQGPQFIFQYYREEENGRGNFPPRFSGLQFPNYSSELNVNALELDDSALYLCASSFGTALWYFGPGTRLTVT.

This clonotype was detected ten times or more. This chain links TRBV4-3 with TRBJ2-2, with D perhaps given as TRBD1 or TRBD2 (5 bases each). This CDR3 is 15 amino acids long. Looked up from germline, CDR1 is LGHNA and CDR2 is YSLEER. V lost 0 bases to trimming and J lost 3 bases, with 8 bases between them. CDR3 protein: CASSQDMGDTGELFF. CDR3 DNA: TGCGCCAGCAGCCAAGATATGGGGGACACCGGGGAGCTGTTTTTT.

This clonotype was detected a few times. The genes are TRBV6-5 and TRBJ1-1; D is ambiguous. CDR3 length equals 11 residues. Germline V lookup: CDR1 MNHEY, CDR2 SVGAGI. V lost 7 bases to trimming and J lost 1 base, with 4 bases between them. CDR3 sequence: CASKTNTEAFF. The CDR3 DNA sequence: TGTGCCAGCAAAACGAACACTGAAGCTTTCTTT.

This clonotype was recorded many times. This rearrangement joins TRBV12-3 or TRBV12-4 to TRBJ2-5, with 8 bases matching TRBD1. This CDR3 spans 13 amino acids. The V segment lost 8 bases and the J segment 5 bases; nucleotides outside the gene matches: 7. CDR3 in amino acids: CASAPGGAETQYF. The CDR3 DNA reads TGTGCCAGCGCCCCAGGGGGCGCGGAGACCCAGTACTTC.

V usage is TRBV4-1 and J usage is TRBJ2-1, with D unclear. CDR1 and CDR2 from the germline V gene are MGHRA and YSYEKL. CDR3 length: 16 residues. Trimming pared 0 bases from V and 0 bases from J, leaving 9 bases between. This chain's CDR3 is CASSQEAMSSYNEQFF. The CDR3 DNA follows: TGCGCCAGCAGCCAAGAGGCTATGAGCTCCTACAATGAGCAGTTCTTC.

This clonotype was detected many times. The chain combines TRBV27 with TRBJ2-5, with a possible D match to TRBD1 (6 bases). The germline CDR1 and CDR2 sequences are MNHEY and SMNVEV (reference sequence). V was cut by 6 bases and J by 5 bases, with 19 bases left in between. The CDR3 is 15 residues long. The DNA for the CDR3 is TGTGCCAGCAGAACCCTAACAGGGCGGTGGGAGACCCAGTACTTC. It is translated as CASRTLTGRWETQYF.

There are many counts of this clonotype. The chain joins TRBV7-8 to TRBJ2-1; 10 nucleotides line up with TRBD2. From germline, CDR1 is SGHVS and CDR2 FQNEAQ. Trimming at V came to 2 bases and at J to 3 bases, leaving 7 bases not matched to a gene. CDR3 length equals 17 residues. CDR3 sequence: CASSLKRLAGDYNEQFF. Here the CDR3 DNA reads TGTGCCAGCAGCTTAAAGAGGCTAGCGGGGGACTACAATGAGCAGTTCTTC.

At least ten counts were recorded for this clonotype. The chain links TRBV29-1 to TRBJ2-5, with a possible D match to TRBD1 (7 bases). This CDR3 contains 14 residues. Germline-derived CDR1 and CDR2 are SQVTM and ANQGSEA. V was pared by 6 bases and J by 4 bases, with 18 bases between. CDR3 sequence reads: CSVRRDPGGETQYF. The CDR3 bases are TGCAGCGTCCGGAGGGACCCAGGGGGAGAGACCCAGTACTTC.

The chain carries TRBV4-3 and TRBJ1-5; D is ambiguous. Trimming pared 0 bases from V and 4 bases from J, leaving 10 bases between. The CDR3 consists of 15 residues. Germline assignment: CDR1 LGHNA and CDR2 YSLEER. The CDR3 region has the DNA TGCGCCAGCAGCCAAGATTCTGTAGGGAATCAGCCCCAGCATTTT. Protein sequence: CASSQDSVGNQPQHF.

In this sample, this clonotype turned up many times. The chain is built from TRBV4-2 and TRBJ2-5, with 8 bases matching TRBD2. The J segment lost 1 base and the V segment lost 4 bases, leaving 11 bases of the junction unmatched. CDR1 and CDR2 from the germline V gene are LGHNA and YNFKEQ. The length of the CDR3 is 17 residues. The CDR3, as DNA: TGTGCCAGCAGCCGCGAATTGGCTAGCGGGTCCCAAGAGACCCAGTACTTC. Its protein product is CASSRELASGSQETQYF.

This clonotype has ten or more counts. The chain combines TRBV28 with TRBJ2-5, with 9 bases that match TRBD2. The trim removed 3 bases at V and 7 bases at J, leaving 9 bases unmatched. The CDR3 is made up of 15 amino acids. Per the germline V gene, CDR1 is MDHEN and CDR2 is SYDVKM. In DNA form, the CDR3 reads TGTGCCAGCAGTTTTTTGGCTAGCGGGGCAGGGACCCAGTACTTC. It encodes CASSFLASGAGTQYF.

Remarks on this clonotype: This may be a read error, as it is one base from a much larger clone. The chain carries TRBV6-1 and TRBJ1-2; no clear D gene. V was pared by 4 bases and J by 5 bases, with 11 bases between. The germline V gene has CDR1 MNHNS and CDR2 SASEGT. CDR3 size: 13 residues. Here the CDR3 DNA reads TGTGCCAGCAGTGCCAGAGGACGTTATGGCTACACCTTC. Protein: CASSARGRYGYTF.